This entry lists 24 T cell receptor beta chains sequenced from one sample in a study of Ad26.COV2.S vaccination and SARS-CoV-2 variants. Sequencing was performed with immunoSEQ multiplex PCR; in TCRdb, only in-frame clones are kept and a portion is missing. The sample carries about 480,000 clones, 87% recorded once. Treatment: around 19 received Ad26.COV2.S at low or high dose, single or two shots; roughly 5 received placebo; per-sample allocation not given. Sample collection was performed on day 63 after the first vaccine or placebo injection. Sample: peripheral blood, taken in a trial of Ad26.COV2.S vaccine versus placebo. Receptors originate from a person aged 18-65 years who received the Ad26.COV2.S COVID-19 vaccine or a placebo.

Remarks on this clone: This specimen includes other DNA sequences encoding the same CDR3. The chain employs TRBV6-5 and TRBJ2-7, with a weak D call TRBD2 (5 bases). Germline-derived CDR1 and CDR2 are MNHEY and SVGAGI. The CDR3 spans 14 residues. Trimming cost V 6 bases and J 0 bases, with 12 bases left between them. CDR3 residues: CASSSTGSSYEQYF. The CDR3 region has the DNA TGTGCCAGCAGCTCGACGGGGAGCTCCTACGAGCAGTACTTC.

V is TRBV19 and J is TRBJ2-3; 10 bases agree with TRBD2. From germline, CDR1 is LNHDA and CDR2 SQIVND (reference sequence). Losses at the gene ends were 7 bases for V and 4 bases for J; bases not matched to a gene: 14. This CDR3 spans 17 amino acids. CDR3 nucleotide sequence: TGTGCCAGTAAAATAGGTTCGGCTAGCGGGAGTTCAGATACGCAGTATTTT. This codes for CASKIGSASGSSDTQYF.

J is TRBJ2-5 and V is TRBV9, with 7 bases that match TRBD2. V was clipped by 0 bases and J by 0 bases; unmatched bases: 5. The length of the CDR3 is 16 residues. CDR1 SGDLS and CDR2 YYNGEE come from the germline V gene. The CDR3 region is CASSVVGLADQETQYF. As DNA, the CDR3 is TGTGCCAGCAGCGTAGTAGGGCTAGCGGACCAAGAGACCCAGTACTTC.

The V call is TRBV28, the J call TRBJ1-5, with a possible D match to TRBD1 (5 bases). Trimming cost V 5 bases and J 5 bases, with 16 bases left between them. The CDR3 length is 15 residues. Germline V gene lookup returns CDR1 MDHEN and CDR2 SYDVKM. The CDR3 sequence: CASSTTAGTHQPQHF. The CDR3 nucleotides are TGTGCCAGCAGTACTACCGCAGGGACCCATCAGCCCCAGCATTTT.

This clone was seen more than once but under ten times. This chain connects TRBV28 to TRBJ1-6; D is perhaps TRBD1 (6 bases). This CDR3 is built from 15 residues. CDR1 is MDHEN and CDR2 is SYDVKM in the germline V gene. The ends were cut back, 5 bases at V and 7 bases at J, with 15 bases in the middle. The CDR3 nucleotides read TGTGCCAGCAGTCGATACAGGGAAATGAATTCACCCCTCCACTTT. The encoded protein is CASSRYREMNSPLHF.

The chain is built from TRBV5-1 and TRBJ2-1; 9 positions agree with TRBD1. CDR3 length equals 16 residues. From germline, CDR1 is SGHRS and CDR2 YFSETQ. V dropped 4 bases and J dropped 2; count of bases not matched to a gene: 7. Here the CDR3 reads CASSLTGTGPYNEQFF. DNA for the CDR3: TGCGCCAGCAGCCTTACCGGGACAGGGCCCTACAATGAGCAGTTCTTC.

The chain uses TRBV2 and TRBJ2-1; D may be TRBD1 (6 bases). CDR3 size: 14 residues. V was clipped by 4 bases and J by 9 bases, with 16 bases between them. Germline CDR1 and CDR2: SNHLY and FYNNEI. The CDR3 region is CASSGGRGESEQFF. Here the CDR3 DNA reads TGTGCCAGCAGTGGGGGCAGGGGTGAAAGTGAGCAGTTCTTC.

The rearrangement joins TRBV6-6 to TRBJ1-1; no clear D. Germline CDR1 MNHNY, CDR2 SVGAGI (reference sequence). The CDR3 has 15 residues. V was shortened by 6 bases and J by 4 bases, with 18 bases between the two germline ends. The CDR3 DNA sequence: TGTGCCAGCAGCCGTCCGGTGGCAGCGGGCACTGAAGCTTTCTTT. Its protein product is CASSRPVAAGTEAFF.

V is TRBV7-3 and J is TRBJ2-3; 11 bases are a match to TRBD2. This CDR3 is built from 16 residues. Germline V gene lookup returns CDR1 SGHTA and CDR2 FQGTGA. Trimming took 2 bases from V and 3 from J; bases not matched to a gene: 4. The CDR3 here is CASSLGGTSGTDTQYF. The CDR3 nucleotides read TGTGCCAGCAGCTTAGGAGGGACTAGCGGAACAGATACGCAGTATTTT. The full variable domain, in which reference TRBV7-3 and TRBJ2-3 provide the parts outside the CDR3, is GAGVSQTPSNKVTEKGKYVELRCDPISGHTALYWYRQSLGQGPEFLIYFQGTGAADDSGLPNDRFFAVRPEGSVSTLKIQRTERGDSAVYLCASSLGGTSGTDTQYFGPGTRLTVL.

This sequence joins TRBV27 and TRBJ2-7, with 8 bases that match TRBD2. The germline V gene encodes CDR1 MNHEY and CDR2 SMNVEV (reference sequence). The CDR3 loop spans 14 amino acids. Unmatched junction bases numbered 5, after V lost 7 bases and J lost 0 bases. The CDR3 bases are TGTGCCAGCATGGGGCTAGCGGGCTCCTACGAGCAGTACTTC. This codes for CASMGLAGSYEQYF.

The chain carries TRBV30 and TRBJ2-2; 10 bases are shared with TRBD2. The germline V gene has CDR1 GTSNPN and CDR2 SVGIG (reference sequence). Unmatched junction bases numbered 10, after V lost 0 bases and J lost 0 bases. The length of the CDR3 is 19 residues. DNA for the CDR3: TGTGCCTGGAGTGTATTTCTAGCGGGAGTCCGCGCGAACACCGGGGAGCTGTTTTTT. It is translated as CAWSVFLAGVRANTGELFF.

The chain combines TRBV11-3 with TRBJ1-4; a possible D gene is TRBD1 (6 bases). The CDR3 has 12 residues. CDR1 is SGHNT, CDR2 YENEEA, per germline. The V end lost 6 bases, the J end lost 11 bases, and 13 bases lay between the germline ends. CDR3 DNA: TGTGCCAGCAGTAAGGGGGTTGGCAAACTGTTTTTT. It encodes CASSKGVGKLFF. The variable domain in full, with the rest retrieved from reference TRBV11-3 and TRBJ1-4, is EAGVVQSPRYKIIEKKQPVAFWCNPISGHNTLYWYLQNLGQGPELLIRYENEEAVDDSQLPKDRFSAERLKGVDSTLKIQPAELGDSAVYLCASSKGVGKLFFGSGTQLSVL.

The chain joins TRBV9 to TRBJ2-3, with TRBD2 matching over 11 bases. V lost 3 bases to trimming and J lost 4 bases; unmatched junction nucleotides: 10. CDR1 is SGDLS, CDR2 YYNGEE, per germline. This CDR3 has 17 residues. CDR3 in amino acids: CASSAELAGVKADTQYF. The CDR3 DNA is TGTGCCAGCAGCGCTGAACTAGCGGGAGTTAAGGCAGATACGCAGTATTTT.

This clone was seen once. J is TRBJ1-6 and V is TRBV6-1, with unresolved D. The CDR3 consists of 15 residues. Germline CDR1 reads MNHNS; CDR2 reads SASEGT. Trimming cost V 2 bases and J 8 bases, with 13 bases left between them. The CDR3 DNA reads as TGTGCCAGCAGTGAAAGTTTGGGGTCTTATTCACCCCTCCACTTT. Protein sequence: CASSESLGSYSPLHF.

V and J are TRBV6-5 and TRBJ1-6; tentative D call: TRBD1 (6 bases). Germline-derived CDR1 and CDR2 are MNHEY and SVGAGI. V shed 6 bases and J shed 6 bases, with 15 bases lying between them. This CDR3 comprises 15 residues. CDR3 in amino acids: CASRINREFNSPLHF. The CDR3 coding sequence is TGTGCCAGCAGGATCAACAGGGAGTTTAATTCACCCCTCCACTTT.

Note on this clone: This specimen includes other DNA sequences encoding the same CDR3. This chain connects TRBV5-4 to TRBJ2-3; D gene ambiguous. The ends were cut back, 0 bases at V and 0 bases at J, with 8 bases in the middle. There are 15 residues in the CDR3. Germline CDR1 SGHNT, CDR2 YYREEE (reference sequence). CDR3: CASSLGGLSTDTQYF. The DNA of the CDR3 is TGTGCCAGCAGCTTGGGAGGATTGAGCACAGATACGCAGTATTTT.

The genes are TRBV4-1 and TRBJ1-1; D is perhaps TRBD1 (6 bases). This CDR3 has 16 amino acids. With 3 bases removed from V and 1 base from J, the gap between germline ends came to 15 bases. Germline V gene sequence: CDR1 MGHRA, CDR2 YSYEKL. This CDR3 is CASSQPPGHTNTEAFF. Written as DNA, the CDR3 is TGCGCCAGCAGCCAGCCCCCGGGACACACGAACACTGAAGCTTTCTTT.

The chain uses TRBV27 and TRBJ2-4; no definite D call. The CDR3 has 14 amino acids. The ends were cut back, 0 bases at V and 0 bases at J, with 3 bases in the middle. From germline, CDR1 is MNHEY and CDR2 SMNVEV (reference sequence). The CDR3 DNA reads TGTGCCAGCAGTTTATCACTAGCCAAAAACATTCAGTACTTC. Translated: CASSLSLAKNIQYF.

Here the CDR3 reads CASSPYLFGQDEAFF. CDR3 bases: TGCGCCAGCAGTCCCTATCTCTTCGGACAGGATGAAGCTTTCTTT. This chain joins TRBV4-1 and TRBJ1-1; 7 bases map to TRBD1. Looked up from germline, CDR1 is MGHRA and CDR2 is YSYEKL. This CDR3 spans 15 amino acids. V lost 6 bases and J lost 7; bases outside the gene matches: 14.

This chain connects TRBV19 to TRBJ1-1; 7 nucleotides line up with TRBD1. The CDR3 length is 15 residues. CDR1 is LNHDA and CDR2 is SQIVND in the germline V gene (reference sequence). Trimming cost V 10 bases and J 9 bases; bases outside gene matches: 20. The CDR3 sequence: CATQGVSLGTDQAFF. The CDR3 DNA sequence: TGTGCCACTCAGGGGGTGTCGCTGGGGACAGACCAAGCTTTCTTT.

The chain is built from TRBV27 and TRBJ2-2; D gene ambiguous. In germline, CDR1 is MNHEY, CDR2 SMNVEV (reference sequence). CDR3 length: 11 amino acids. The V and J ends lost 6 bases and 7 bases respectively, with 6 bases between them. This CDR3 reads CASRTGGELFF. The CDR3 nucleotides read TGTGCCAGCAGGACCGGCGGGGAGCTGTTTTTT.

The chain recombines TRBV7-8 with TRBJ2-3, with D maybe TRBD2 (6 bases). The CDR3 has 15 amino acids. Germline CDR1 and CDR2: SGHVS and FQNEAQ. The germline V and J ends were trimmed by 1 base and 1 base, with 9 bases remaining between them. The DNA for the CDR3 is TGTGCCAGCAGCTTAGGCGGGATTGGCACAGATACGCAGTATTTT. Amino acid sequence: CASSLGGIGTDTQYF.

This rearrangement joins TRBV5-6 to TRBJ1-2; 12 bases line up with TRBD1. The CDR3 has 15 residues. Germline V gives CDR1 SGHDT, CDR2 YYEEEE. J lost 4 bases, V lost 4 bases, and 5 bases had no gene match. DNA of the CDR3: TGTGCCAGCAGCCGCGCGGGACAGGGGGCCTATGGCTACACCTTC. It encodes CASSRAGQGAYGYTF.

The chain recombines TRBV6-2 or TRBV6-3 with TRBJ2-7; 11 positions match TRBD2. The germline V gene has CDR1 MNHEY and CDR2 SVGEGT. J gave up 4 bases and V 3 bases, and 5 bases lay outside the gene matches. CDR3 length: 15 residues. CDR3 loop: CASSYSGLADYEQYF. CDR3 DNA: TGTGCCAGCAGTTATTCGGGACTAGCGGATTACGAGCAGTACTTC.